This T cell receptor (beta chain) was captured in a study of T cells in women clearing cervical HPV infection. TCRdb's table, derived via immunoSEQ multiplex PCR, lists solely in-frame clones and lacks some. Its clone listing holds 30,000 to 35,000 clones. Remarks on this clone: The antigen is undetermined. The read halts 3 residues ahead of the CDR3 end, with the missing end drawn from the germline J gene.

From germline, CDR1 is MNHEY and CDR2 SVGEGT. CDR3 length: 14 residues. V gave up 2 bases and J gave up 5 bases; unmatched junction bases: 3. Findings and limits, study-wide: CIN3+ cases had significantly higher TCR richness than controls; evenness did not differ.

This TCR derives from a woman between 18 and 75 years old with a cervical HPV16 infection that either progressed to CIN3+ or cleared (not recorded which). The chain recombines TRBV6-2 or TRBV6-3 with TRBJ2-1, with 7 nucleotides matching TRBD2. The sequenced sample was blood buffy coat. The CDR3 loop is CASSYGGLNNEQFF. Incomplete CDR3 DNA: TGTGCCAGCAGTTACGGGGGACTAAACAATGAG.